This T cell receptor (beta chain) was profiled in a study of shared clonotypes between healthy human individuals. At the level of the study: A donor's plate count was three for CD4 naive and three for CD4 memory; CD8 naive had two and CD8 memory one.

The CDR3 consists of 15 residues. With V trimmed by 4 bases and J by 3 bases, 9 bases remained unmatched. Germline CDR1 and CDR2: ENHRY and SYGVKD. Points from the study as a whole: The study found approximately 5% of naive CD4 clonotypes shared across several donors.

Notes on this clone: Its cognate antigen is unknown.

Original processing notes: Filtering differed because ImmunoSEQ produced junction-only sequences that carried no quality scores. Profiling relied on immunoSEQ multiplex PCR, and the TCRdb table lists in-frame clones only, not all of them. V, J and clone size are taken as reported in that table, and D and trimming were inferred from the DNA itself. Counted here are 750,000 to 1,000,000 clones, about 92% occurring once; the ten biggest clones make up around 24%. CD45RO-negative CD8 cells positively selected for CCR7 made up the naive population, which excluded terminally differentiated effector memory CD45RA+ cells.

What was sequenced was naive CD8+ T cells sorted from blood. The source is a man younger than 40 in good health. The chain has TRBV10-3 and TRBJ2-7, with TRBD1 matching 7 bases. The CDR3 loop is CAISGQGQGYYEQYF. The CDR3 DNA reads TGTGCCATCAGTGGACAGGGTCAGGGGTACTACGAGCAGTACTTC.